This T cell receptor (beta chain) stems from a study of T cell responses to AZD1222 COVID-19 vaccine (dated by TCRdb to the early 2020s). About the study as a whole: Because spike-specific TCR depth and breadth did not differ between the two schedules, AZD1222 recipients who got a second dose at roughly 4 weeks were pooled with those who got a second dose at roughly 12 weeks. TCR sequencing was performed for about 240 trial participants, of whom some 200 were given two doses of AZD1222 and approximately 25 were given two doses of MenACWY control vaccine. Trial participants were enrolled by age into 18-55, 56-69 and 70-plus year subgroups, with approximately 160, 26 and 62 TCR-sequenced participants respectively.

For this clone: The target of this receptor is not known. No much larger clonotype is one base removed from it; base qualities were not supplied.

CDR1 and CDR2 were assigned from the germline V gene (reference sequence) as MNHEY and SMNVEV. The CDR3, from cysteine to phenylalanine, totals 15 residues. Just CDR3 DNA is preserved here, 45 bases in frame from base 1. Trimming takes 3 bases off V and 4 bases off J; junction bases not matched to a gene: 6. The CDR3 regions of human TCRbeta chains were analyzed by immunosequencing. The original pipeline was this. Repertoire TCRs were checked for matches against a reference library of SARS-CoV-2-specific TCRs that had been generated using the MIRA antigen-specificity platform. Breadth was defined as the fraction of unique TCRs that were SARS-CoV-2-associated, and depth was defined as the fraction of total T cells that were SARS-CoV-2-associated. Using the MIRA data, every spike-specific TCR was mapped to the spike region that the TCR reacted to and assigned to either a CD4 or a CD8 class. Log10-transformed breadth and depth values were compared by one-way ANOVA with Sidak's multiple comparisons tests. Drawn from immuneACCESS, this table holds only the in-frame rearrangements with V and J called that TCRdb kept. Clones are partly lost; checked studies trace under half to an unresolved V gene and leave the rest unexplained. Clonal size and the V and J genes are those of that table, whereas D and trimming came from the DNA. Present in this sample are about 120,000 clones, more than 70% of which were seen just once. The top ten constitute over 4.5% of the sample.

The study at large found these results: In the small 56-69-year group, the increase in depth fell short of significance, most likely because of low power. Reportedly, almost half of the unique spike-specific TCRs recognized epitopes lying outside the regions that are mutated in the B.1.351 and B.1.1.7 variants. Because no samples from the day 14 peak response were available, repertoires could be characterized only after the peak T cell response. After two AZD1222 doses, both the breadth and the depth of spike-specific TCRs were significantly higher than at day 0 and than in MenACWY recipients. The whole spike protein was spanned by vaccine-associated CD4 TCRs, and dominant responses were seen in regions 160-218 and 743-854. Conclusions about previously exposed vaccinees are limited, since just a handful of AZD1222 recipients were seropositive for SARS-CoV-2 at baseline. Participants were mostly white British, with more females than males. The authors suggested clonal diversity may have been underestimated.

The sample's time point label is to be understood as: baseline before first vaccination. The vaccinee samples were drawn from two UK trials, COV001 and COV002, one of which was a single-blind randomized controlled phase 2/3 trial testing AZD1222 (ChAdOx1 nCoV-19) in healthy adults. For TCRbeta chain sequencing, PBMC samples from trial participants were taken at day 0 and at day 28 after the second dose. This receptor was obtained from an adult in good health. The V and J segments used are TRBV27 and TRBJ2-5, with TRBD1 matching 9 junction bases. Sequenced material: peripheral blood, taken on day 0 of AZD1222 vaccination. At the DNA level, the sequence is TGTGCCAGCAGTTTCAACGGACAGGGGCGAGAGACCCAGTACTTC. It encodes CASSFNGQGRETQYF.